This paragraph covers one TCR beta chain sequence. Its target antigen remains unknown. The record has no base qualities; no much larger clone is one base away. At one collaborating source in Seattle, patients were enrolled during active infection and were followed longitudinally through the course of disease. The collaborating institutions used their own protocols to collect whole blood in K2EDTA tubes. For TCRbeta analysis, collaborators shipped samples in one of three forms: frozen whole blood, isolated PBMCs, or DNA extracted from either of those sample types. TCRbeta CDR3 regions were amplified from genomic DNA using the immunoSEQ Assay, a bias-controlled multiplex PCR. The authors' analysis ran thus. The number of nucleated cells in each sample was estimated by amplification of reference gene primers within the assay. To quantify the absolute abundance of each unique TCRbeta CDR3 rearrangement, sequence reads were collapsed and filtered. Productive Simpson clonality was computed per sample as the square root of Simpson's diversity index over productive rearrangements. Sourced from immuneACCESS, this table was stored by TCRdb with only in-frame sequences that have V and J called. A share of the clones is absent; for the studies checked, an unresolved V gene accounts for under half, and the remainder has no known explanation. D and trimming come from the DNA, and the V and J calls and clone size come from that table. Counted in this sample were over 250,000 clones; around 84% of them appeared once. The ten largest clones add up to over 1.1% of the sample.

This record comes from a study of blood T cell repertoires in COVID-19 (dated by TCRdb to about 2020). For the study in its entirety: Samples from collaborators originated in the United States, Italy and Spain and spanned both the acute and convalescent phases of COVID-19. The material from the prospective study consisted of cDNA or gDNA derived from T cells, B-cell-depleted T cells, or PBMCs. The dataset comprised deeply sampled blood TCRbeta repertoires from subjects exposed to, actively infected with, or recovered from COVID-19. A freely available public database, intended as a resource for researchers studying the immune response to SARS-CoV-2, is where the repertoires were released. The samples were drawn from two sources: the first 160 participants of the ongoing ImmuneRACE study, and fewer than 1,500 subjects contributed by 6 global collaborators. The sample metadata nearly always contained a de-identified subject ID, COVID-19 status, age in years and sex. HLA class I and class II types, where available, came from metadata supplied by the sample provider rather than from assay-based typing. The full study reports these points: The quantity of clinical and demographic metadata differed by source and by participant and was supplied without curation.

The junction carries 17 bases between V and J, which are trimmed by 6 bases and 5 bases respectively. CDR1 and CDR2 were assigned from the germline V gene as MNHEY and SVGAGI. The CDR3, cysteine through phenylalanine, is 15 amino acids long. Of all the DNA, just the CDR3 is kept, 45 bases in frame from base 1. The specimen sequenced was peripheral blood. The rearranged chain carries TRBV6-5 and TRBJ2-1; a tentative D call is TRBD2 (6 bases match). This TCR was recovered from a human donor with COVID-19, enrolled during active disease. The donor label of this sample is uncertain. The sequenced DNA is TGTGCCAGCAGCCGGGCGGGACGCAGGGACAATGAGCAGTTCTTC. Its protein is CASSRAGRRDNEQFF.